One TCR beta chain is described in this entry. The study recruited people aged roughly 18 to 89 years across around 24 US areas. Participants were placed into cohorts based on the clinical history they reported. Assay used: immunoSEQ multiplex PCR; TCRdb lists only in-frame clones, some missing. The sample includes about 200,000 clones, around three quarters of them seen just once. CDR3 size: 16 residues. Unmatched junction bases numbered 7, after V lost 1 base and J lost 2 bases. Germline loops: CDR1 SEHNR, CDR2 FQNEAQ (reference sequence). The data were taken from a study of blood T cell repertoires in COVID-19. Background on the study: The origin of the acute and convalescent COVID-19 samples was the United States, Italy and Spain. PBMCs, B-cell-depleted T cells, or T cells provided the cDNA or gDNA that made up the material.

This clonotype was sampled from a woman aged 45-65 years with acute COVID-19. V gene TRBV7-9 combines with J gene TRBJ2-5, with 7 nucleotides matching TRBD1. Sequenced material: PBMCs or T cells enriched from blood (not recorded which). The CDR3 loop is CASSLDQGQAQETQYF. In DNA form, the CDR3 reads TGTGCCAGCAGCTTAGACCAAGGACAGGCACAAGAGACCCAGTACTTC.